Below, 2 T cell receptor beta chains from the same sample are listed, as sequenced in a study of cytotoxic CD8 clonotypes in ibrutinib-treated CLL. Generated by immunoSEQ multiplex PCR, the TCRdb table keeps only in-frame clones and is missing some. The data contain approximately 190,000 clones, 79% of them singletons. Specimen: PBMCs, collected after 12 months of ibrutinib treatment. The receptors stem from a human donor with chronic lymphocytic leukemia.

This chain connects TRBV19 to TRBJ2-3; 8 bases line up with TRBD2. J gave up 3 bases and V 5 bases, and 7 bases lay outside the gene matches. CDR3 length equals 15 residues. CDR1 LNHDA and CDR2 SQIVND come from the germline V gene (reference sequence). The CDR3 DNA reads TGTGCCAGTAGTCTCGGGGGGGCCGGGACAGATACGCAGTATTTT. Translating gives CASSLGGAGTDTQYF.

The rearrangement joins TRBV6-5 to TRBJ2-1, with D unclear. Germline CDR1 MNHEY, CDR2 SVGAGI. This CDR3 is built from 11 residues. Trimming removed 6 bases at V and 4 bases at J, with 4 bases between. The CDR3 coding sequence is TGTGCCAGCAGCCGATACAATGAGCAGTTCTTC. As protein: CASSRYNEQFF.